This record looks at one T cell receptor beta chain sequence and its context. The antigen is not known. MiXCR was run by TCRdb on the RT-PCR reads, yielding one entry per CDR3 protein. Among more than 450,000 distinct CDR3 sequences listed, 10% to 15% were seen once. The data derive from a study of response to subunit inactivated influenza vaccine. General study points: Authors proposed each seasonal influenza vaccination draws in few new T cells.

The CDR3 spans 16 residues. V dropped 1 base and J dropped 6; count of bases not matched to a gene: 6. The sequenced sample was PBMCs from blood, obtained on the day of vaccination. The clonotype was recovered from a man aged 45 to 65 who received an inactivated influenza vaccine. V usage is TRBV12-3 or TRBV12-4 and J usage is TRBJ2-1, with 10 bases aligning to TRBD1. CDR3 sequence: CASSLGPGQGVNEQFF. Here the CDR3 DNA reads TGTGCCAGCAGTTTAGGCCCTGGACAGGGGGTCAATGAGCAGTTCTTC.